This T cell receptor (beta chain) emerged from a study of T-cell reconstitution after alpha-beta-depleted transplantation in children. In this sample, this clonotype turned up a few times. As it was prepared, the TCRbeta library received unique molecular identifiers. TCRdb redid the calling of the PCR reads with MiXCR, one entry per CDR3 protein. The sample lists about 590,000 distinct CDR3 sequences, approximately 12% seen once, with approximately 2% in the top ten. This clonotype was sampled from a male patient younger than 18 who had a stem cell transplant for acute myeloid leukemia, so the T cells may come from the graft donor. The sample here was PBMCs, mostly from graft donor cells, taken 360 days after TCRalphabeta/CD19-depleted stem cell transplant.

CDR3 residues: CATSRAGTDSYEQYF. CDR3 DNA: TGTGCCACCAGCAGAGCCGGGACAGACTCCTACGAGCAGTACTTC. The chain uses TRBV15 and TRBJ2-7; 7 positions match TRBD1. Germline CDR1 LNHNV, CDR2 YYDKDF (reference sequence). The CDR3 covers 15 residues. V lost 1 base to trimming and J lost 0 bases; unmatched junction nucleotides: 3.